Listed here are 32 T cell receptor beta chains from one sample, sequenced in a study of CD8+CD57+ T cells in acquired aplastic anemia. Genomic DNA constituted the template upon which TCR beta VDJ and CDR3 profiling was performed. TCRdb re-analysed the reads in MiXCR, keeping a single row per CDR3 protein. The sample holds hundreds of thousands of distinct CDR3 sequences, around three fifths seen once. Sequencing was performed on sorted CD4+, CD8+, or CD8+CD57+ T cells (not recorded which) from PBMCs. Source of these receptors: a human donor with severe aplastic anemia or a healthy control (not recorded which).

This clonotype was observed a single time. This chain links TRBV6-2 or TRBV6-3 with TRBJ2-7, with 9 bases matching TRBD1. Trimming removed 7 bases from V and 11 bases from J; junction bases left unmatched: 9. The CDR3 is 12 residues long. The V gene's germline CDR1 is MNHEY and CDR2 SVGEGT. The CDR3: CASKNRGRVEYF. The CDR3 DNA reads TGTGCCAGCAAAAACAGGGGGCGCGTGGAGTACTTC.

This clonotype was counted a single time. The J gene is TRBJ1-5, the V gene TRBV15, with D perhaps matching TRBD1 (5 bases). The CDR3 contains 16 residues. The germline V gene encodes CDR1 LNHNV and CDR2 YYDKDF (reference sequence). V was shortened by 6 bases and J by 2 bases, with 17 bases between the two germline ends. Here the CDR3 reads CATRGGETAGNQPQHF. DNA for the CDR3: TGTGCCACCAGGGGAGGGGAAACAGCTGGCAATCAGCCCCAGCATTTT.

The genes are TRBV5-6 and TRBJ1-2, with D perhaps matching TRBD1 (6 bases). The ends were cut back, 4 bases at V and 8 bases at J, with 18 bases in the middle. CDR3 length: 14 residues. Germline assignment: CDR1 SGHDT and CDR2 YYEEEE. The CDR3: CASSQGQGVTGYTF. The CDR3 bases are TGTGCCAGCAGCCAGGGGCAGGGTGTAACCGGCTACACCTTC.

CDR3 nucleotides: TGTGCCAGCAGTGAAGGTCACTTCAGCTCCTACGAGCAGTACTTC. Translating gives CASSEGHFSSYEQYF. The rearrangement links TRBV2 to TRBJ2-7; D ambiguous. CDR1 and CDR2 from the germline V gene are SNHLY and FYNNEI. Trimming shortened V by 1 base and J by 0 bases, and 10 bases separated the two germline ends. The CDR3 length is 15 residues. Full variable domain (missing parts from reference TRBV2 and TRBJ2-7): EPEVTQTPSHQVTQMGQEVILRCVPISNHLYFYWYRQILGQKVEFLVSFYNNEISEKSEIFDDQFSVERPDGSNFTLKIRSTKLEDSAMYFCASSEGHFSSYEQYFGPGTRLTVT.

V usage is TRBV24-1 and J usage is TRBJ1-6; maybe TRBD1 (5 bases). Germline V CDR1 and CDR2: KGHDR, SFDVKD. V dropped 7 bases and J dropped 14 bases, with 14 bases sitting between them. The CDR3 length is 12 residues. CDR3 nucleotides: TGTGCCACCAGGCAGGGCGGGGGGTCCCTCCACTTT. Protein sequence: CATRQGGGSLHF.

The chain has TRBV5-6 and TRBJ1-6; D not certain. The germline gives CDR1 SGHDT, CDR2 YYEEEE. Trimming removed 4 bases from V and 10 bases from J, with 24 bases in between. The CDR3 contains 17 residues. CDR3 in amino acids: CASSPGGEAYRTSPLHF. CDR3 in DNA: TGTGCCAGCAGCCCGGGTGGGGAAGCATACAGAACCTCACCCCTCCACTTT.

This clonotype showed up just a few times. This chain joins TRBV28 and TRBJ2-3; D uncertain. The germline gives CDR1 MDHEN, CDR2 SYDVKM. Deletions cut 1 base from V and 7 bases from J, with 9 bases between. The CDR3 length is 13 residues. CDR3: CASSLLFPNTQYF. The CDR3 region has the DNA TGTGCCAGCAGTTTATTGTTCCCGAATACGCAGTATTTT.

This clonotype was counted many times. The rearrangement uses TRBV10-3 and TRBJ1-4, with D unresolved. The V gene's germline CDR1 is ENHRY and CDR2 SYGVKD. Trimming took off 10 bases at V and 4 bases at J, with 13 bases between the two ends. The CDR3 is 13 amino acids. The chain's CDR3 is CASLRTLNEKLFF. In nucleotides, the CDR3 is TGTGCCAGCCTCCGAACTCTTAATGAAAAACTGTTTTTT.

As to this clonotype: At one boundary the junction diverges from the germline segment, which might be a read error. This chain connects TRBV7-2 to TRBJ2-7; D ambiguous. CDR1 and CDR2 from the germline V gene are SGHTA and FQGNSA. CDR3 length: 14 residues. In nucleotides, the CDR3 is TGTGCCAGCAGCTTAAACGCTAGGTCCTCCGAGCAGTACTTC. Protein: CASSLNARSSEQYF.

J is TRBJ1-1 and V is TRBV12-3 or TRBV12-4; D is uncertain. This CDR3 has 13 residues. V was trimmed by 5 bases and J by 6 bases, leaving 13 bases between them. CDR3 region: CASSQVRRPEAFF. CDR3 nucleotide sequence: TGTGCCAGCAGTCAGGTGAGGAGGCCTGAAGCTTTCTTT.

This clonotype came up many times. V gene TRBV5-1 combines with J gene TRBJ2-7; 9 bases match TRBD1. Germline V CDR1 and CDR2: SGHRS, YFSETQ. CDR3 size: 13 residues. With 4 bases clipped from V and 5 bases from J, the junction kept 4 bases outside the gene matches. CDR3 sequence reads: CASSPGTGHEQYF. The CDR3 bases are TGCGCCAGCAGCCCCGGGACAGGGCACGAGCAGTACTTC.

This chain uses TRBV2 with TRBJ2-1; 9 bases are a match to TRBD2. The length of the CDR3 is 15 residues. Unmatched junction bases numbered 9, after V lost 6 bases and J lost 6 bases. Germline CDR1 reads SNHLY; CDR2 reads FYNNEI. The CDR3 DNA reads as TGTGCCAGCAGCCGCGATACAGCGGGGGGCAATGAGCAGTTCTTC. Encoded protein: CASSRDTAGGNEQFF. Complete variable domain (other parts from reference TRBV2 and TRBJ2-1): EPEVTQTPSHQVTQMGQEVILRCVPISNHLYFYWYRQILGQKVEFLVSFYNNEISEKSEIFDDQFSVERPDGSNFTLKIRSTKLEDSAMYFCASSRDTAGGNEQFFGPGTRLTVL.

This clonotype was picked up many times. CDR3 residues: CAWRGGVGTDTQYF. Here the CDR3 DNA reads TGTGCCTGGAGGGGAGGAGTGGGCACAGATACGCAGTATTTT. The chain joins TRBV30 to TRBJ2-3; TRBD2 is a possible D gene (6 bases). The CDR3 loop spans 14 amino acids. Trimming took off 3 bases at V and 1 base at J, with 11 bases between the two ends. Germline V lookup: CDR1 GTSNPN, CDR2 SVGIG (reference sequence). The full variable domain, rest sourced from reference TRBV30 and TRBJ2-3, is SQTIHQWPATLVQPVGSPLSLECTVEGTSNPNLYWYRQAAGRGLQLLFYSVGIGQISSEVPQNLSASRPQDRQFILSSKKLLLSDSGFYLCAWRGGVGTDTQYFGPGTRLTVL.

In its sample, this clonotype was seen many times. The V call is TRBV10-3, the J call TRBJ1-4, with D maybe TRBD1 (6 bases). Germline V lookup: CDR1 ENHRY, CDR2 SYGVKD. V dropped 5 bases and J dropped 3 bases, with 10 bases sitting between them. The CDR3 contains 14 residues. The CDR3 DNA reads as TGTGCCATCAGTTCAGGGGTGTCTAATGAAAAACTGTTTTTT. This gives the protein CAISSGVSNEKLFF.

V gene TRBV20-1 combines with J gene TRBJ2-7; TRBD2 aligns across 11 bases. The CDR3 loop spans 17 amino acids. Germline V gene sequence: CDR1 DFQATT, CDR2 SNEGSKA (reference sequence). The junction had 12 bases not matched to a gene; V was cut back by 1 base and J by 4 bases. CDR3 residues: CSARADEPGTSGYEQYF. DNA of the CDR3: TGCAGTGCTAGAGCCGATGAACCCGGGACTAGCGGATACGAGCAGTACTTC.

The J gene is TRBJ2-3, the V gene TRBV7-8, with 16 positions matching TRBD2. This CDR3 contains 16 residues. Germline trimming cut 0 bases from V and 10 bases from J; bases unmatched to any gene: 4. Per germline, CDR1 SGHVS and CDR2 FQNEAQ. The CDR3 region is CASSLAGLAGGRSQYF. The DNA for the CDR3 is TGTGCCAGCAGCTTAGCGGGACTAGCGGGGGGGAGGTCGCAGTATTTT.

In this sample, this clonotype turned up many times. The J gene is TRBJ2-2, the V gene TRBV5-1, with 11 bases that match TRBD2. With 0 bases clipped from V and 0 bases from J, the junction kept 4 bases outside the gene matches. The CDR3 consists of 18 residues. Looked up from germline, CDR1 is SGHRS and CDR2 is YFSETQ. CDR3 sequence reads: CASSLGLAGGANTGELFF. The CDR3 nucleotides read TGCGCCAGCAGCTTGGGGCTAGCGGGGGGCGCGAACACCGGGGAGCTGTTTTTT.

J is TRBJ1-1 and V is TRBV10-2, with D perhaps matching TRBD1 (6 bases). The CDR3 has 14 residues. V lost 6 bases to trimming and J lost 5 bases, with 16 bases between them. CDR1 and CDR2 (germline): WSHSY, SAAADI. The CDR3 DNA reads TGCGCCAGCAGCAGGACAGAGACGAGGACTGAAGCTTTCTTT. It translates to CASSRTETRTEAFF.

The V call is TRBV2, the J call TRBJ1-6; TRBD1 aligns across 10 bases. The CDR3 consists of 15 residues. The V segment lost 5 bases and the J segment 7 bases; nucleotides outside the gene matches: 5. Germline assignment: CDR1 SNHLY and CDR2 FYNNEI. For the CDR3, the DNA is TGTGCCAGCAGTAGGGACAGGGGAATGAATTCACCCCTCCACTTT. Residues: CASSRDRGMNSPLHF.

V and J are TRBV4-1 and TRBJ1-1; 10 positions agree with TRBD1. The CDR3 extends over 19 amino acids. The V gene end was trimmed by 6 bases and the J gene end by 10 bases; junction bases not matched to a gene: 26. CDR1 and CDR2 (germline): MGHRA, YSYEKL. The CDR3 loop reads CASRTKIRDRGRLPRGAFF. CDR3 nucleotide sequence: TGCGCCAGCAGGACCAAAATACGCGACAGGGGGCGCTTACCCCGGGGAGCTTTCTTT.

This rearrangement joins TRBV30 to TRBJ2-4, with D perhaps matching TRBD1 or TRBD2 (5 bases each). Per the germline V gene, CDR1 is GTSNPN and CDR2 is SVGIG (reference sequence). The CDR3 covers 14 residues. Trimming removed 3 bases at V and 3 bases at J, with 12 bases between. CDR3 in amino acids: CAWRGDGVKNIQYF. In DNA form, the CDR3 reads TGTGCCTGGAGGGGGGATGGGGTCAAAAACATTCAGTACTTC.

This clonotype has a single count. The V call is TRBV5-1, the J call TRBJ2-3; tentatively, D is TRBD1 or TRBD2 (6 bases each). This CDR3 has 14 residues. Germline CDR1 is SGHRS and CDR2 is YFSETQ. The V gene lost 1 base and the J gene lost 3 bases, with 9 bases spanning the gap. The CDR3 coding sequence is TGCGCCAGCAGCTTGTGGGGGGCTACAGATACGCAGTATTTT. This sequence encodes CASSLWGATDTQYF.

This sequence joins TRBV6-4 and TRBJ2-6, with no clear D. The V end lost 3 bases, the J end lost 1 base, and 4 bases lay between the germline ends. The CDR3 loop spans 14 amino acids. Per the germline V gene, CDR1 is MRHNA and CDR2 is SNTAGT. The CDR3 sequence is CASSELSGANVLTF. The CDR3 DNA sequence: TGTGCCAGCAGTGAACTGTCTGGGGCCAACGTCCTGACTTTC.

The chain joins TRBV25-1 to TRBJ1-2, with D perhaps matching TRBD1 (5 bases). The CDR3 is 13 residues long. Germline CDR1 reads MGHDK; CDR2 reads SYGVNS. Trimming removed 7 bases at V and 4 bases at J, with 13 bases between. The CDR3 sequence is CASTRDGPYGYTF. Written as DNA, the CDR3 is TGTGCCAGCACCCGGGACGGACCCTATGGCTACACCTTC.

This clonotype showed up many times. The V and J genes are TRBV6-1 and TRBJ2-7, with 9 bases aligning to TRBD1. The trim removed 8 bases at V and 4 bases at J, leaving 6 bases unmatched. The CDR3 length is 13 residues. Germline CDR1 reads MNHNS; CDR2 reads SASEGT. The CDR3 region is CASVTGGRYEQYF. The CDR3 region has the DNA TGTGCCAGCGTGACAGGGGGGAGATACGAGCAGTACTTC.

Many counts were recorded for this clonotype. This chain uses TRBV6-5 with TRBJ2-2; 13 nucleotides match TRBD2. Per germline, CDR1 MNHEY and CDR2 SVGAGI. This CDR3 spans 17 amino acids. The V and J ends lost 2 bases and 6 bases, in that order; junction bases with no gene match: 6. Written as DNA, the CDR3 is TGTGCCAGCAGTTACACCGGGACTAGCGGGGCCGCCGGGGAGCTGTTTTTT. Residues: CASSYTGTSGAAGELFF.

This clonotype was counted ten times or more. In DNA, the CDR3 is TGTGCCAGCGATGATGGACAGGGGTTAACTGAAGCTTTCTTT. This translates into CASDDGQGLTEAFF. This chain uses TRBV7-8 with TRBJ1-1, with 9 positions matching TRBD1. Germline V gives CDR1 SGHVS, CDR2 FQNEAQ. Trimming took 8 bases from V and 5 from J; bases not matched to a gene: 9. The CDR3 runs 14 residues.

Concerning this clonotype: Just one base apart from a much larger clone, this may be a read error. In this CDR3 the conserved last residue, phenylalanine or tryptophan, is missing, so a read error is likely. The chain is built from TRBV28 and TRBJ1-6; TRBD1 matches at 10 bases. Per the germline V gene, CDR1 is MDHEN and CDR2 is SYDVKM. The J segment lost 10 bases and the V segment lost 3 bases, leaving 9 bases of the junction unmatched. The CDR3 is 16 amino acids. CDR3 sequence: CASSLGLGTGESPLHS. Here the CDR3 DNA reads TGTGCCAGCAGTTTGGGACTCGGGACAGGGGAGTCACCCCTCCACTCT.

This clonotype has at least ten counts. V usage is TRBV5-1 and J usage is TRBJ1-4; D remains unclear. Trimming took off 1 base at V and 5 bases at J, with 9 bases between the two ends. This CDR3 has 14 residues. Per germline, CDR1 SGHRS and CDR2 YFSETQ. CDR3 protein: CASSLYGTNEKLFF. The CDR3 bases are TGCGCCAGCAGCTTGTACGGAACAAATGAAAAACTGTTTTTT.

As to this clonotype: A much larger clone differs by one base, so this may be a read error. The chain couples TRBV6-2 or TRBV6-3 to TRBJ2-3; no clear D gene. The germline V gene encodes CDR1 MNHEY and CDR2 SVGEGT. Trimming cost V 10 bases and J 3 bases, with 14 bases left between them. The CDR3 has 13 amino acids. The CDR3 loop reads CAIFSLPTDTQYF. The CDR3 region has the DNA TGTGCCATCTTTTCCCTTCCAACAGATACGCAGTATTTT.

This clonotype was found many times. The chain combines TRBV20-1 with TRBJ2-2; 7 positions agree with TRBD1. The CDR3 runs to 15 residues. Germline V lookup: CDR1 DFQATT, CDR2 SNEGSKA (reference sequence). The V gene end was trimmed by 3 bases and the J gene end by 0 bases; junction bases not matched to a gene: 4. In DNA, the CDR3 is TGCAGTGCTAGTGGGGACAGCCCGAACACCGGGGAGCTGTTTTTT. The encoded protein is CSASGDSPNTGELFF.

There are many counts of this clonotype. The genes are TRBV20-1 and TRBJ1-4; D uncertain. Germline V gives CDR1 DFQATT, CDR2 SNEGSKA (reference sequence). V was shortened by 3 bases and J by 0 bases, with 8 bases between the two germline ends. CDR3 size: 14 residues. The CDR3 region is CSASRTPTNEKLFF. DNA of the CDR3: TGCAGTGCTAGCAGGACCCCAACTAATGAAAAACTGTTTTTT.